These 24 T cell receptor beta chains were sequenced from one sample in a study of blood T cell repertoires in COVID-19. Some clones are missing from TCRdb's copy, which holds only in-frame ones; the method was immunoSEQ multiplex PCR. Seen here are 340,000 or so clones, 80% to 90% observed once, and the top ten hold about 4%. The sequenced sample consisted of PBMCs or T cells enriched from blood (not recorded which). The receptors shown here come from a woman between 35 and 50 years old with acute COVID-19.

The chain carries TRBV20-1 and TRBJ2-3, with 10 bases that match TRBD2. Germline V gene data show CDR1 as DFQATT and CDR2 as SNEGSKA (reference sequence). V gave up 3 bases and J gave up 0 bases; unmatched junction bases: 12. The CDR3 sequence is 18 residues long. The CDR3 region has the DNA TGCAGTGCTAGTAGTGGAGCGGGAGGGCCCGCTAGCACAGATACGCAGTATTTT. This sequence encodes CSASSGAGGPASTDTQYF.

The gene calls are TRBV3-1 (or the pseudogene TRBV3-2) and TRBJ1-6, with TRBD1 as a possible D gene (5 bases). This CDR3 contains 15 residues. V lost 1 base and J lost 6, with 10 bases in between. CDR1 and CDR2 from the germline V gene are LGHDT and YNNKEL (reference sequence). The CDR3 sequence: CASSQAGQGNSPLHF. The CDR3 DNA reads as TGTGCCAGCAGCCAAGCTGGGCAGGGTAATTCACCCCTCCACTTT.

The rearrangement links TRBV5-1 to TRBJ2-5; possibly TRBD2 for D (6 bases). The length of the CDR3 is 14 residues. In germline, CDR1 is SGHRS, CDR2 YFSETQ. Between the trimmed V and J ends, which lost 4 bases and 2 bases, there was a span of 12 bases. CDR3 in amino acids: CASSIRDSQETQYF. Written as DNA, the CDR3 is TGCGCCAGCAGCATTCGGGACTCACAAGAGACCCAGTACTTC.

J is TRBJ1-5 and V is TRBV6-1; D gene unclear. Germline CDR1 MNHNS, CDR2 SASEGT. Between the trimmed V and J ends, which lost 3 bases and 4 bases, there was a span of 16 bases. The CDR3 sequence is 16 residues long. This CDR3 is CASSDVAGTLNQPQHF. The CDR3 DNA reads TGTGCCAGCAGTGATGTTGCAGGAACCCTGAATCAGCCCCAGCATTTT.

The genes are TRBV12-3 or TRBV12-4 and TRBJ2-7, with 7 bases that match TRBD1. J gave up 3 bases and V 5 bases, and 4 bases lay outside the gene matches. This CDR3 is built from 13 residues. The DNA for the CDR3 is TGTGCCAGCAGTACCGGACAGGACTACGAGCAGTACTTC. This sequence encodes CASSTGQDYEQYF.

The V gene is TRBV7-3, the J gene TRBJ2-2; TRBD1 agrees at 8 bases. CDR1 is SGHTA and CDR2 is FQGTGA in the germline V gene. This CDR3 contains 16 residues. V shed 5 bases and J 5 bases; nucleotides not matched to a gene: 10. The CDR3 bases are TGTGCCAGCAGCCCCGACAGGGGAGGTCGGACCGGGGAGCTGTTTTTT. This gives the protein CASSPDRGGRTGELFF.

The genes are TRBV4-1 and TRBJ1-4, with D unresolved. The CDR3 runs to 16 residues. CDR1 and CDR2 (germline): MGHRA, YSYEKL. The V end lost 0 bases, the J end lost 2 bases, and 10 bases lay between the germline ends. CDR3 residues: CASSQDTGRTNEKLFF. DNA of the CDR3: TGCGCCAGCAGCCAAGATACGGGGAGGACTAATGAAAAACTGTTTTTT.

This rearrangement joins TRBV19 to TRBJ2-7; 7 nucleotides align to TRBD1. Unmatched junction bases numbered 8, after V lost 4 bases and J lost 5 bases. Germline CDR1 LNHDA, CDR2 SQIVND (reference sequence). This CDR3 is 14 amino acids long. In DNA form, the CDR3 reads TGTGCCAGTAGTACCATGACAGGGTTGCACGAGCAGTACTTC. Protein sequence: CASSTMTGLHEQYF.

The gene calls are TRBV6-5 and TRBJ2-7; 11 bases match TRBD2. Germline V CDR1 and CDR2: MNHEY, SVGAGI. The CDR3 runs 15 residues. V shed 6 bases, J shed 1 base, and the junction held 5 bases outside the gene matches. The CDR3 coding sequence is TGTGCCAGCAGGCGGGGGACTAGCGGATCCTACGAGCAGTACTTC. Protein: CASRRGTSGSYEQYF.

The rearrangement links TRBV2 to TRBJ1-4; perhaps TRBD1 as D (5 bases). The CDR3 length is 15 residues. V was cut by 0 bases and J by 5 bases, with 10 bases left in between. CDR1 SNHLY and CDR2 FYNNEI come from the germline V gene. The CDR3 loop is CASSEARGMNEKLFF. For the CDR3, the DNA is TGTGCCAGCAGTGAAGCCCGGGGGATGAATGAAAAACTGTTTTTT.

The genes are TRBV6-2 or TRBV6-3 and TRBJ1-5; unclear D gene. V gave up 2 bases and J gave up 12 bases, with 11 bases separating them. This CDR3 has 12 amino acids. Per the germline V gene, CDR1 is MNHEY and CDR2 is SVGEGT. The CDR3 DNA reads as TGTGCCAGCAGTTACCGGGGAGGCCTCCAGCATTTT. This sequence encodes CASSYRGGLQHF.

V and J are TRBV19 and TRBJ1-5; TRBD1 matches 9 bases. Looked up from germline, CDR1 is LNHDA and CDR2 is SQIVND (reference sequence). The CDR3 is made up of 15 amino acids. Trimming cost V 10 bases and J 7 bases; bases outside gene matches: 14. DNA of the CDR3: TGTGCCACCAATCCACAGGGGGCGTCGGGACAGCCCCAGCATTTT. Its protein is CATNPQGASGQPQHF.

The chain links TRBV9 to TRBJ1-2; D gene uncertain. In germline, CDR1 is SGDLS, CDR2 YYNGEE. This CDR3 has 15 residues. V dropped 4 bases and J dropped 8 bases, with 21 bases sitting between them. The CDR3 DNA is TGTGCCAGCAGCCCAAACATAGATACTATGGAGGGCTACACCTTC. Translation gives CASSPNIDTMEGYTF.

V gene TRBV24-1 combines with J gene TRBJ2-1, with TRBD1 matching over 7 bases. The CDR3 is made up of 15 amino acids. Losses at the gene ends were 6 bases for V and 6 bases for J; bases not matched to a gene: 10. The V gene's germline CDR1 is KGHDR and CDR2 SFDVKD. The CDR3 nucleotides read TGTGCCACCAGTCCCGACAGGGCGAATGTCAATGAGCAGTTCTTC. Protein product: CATSPDRANVNEQFF.

V gene TRBV25-1 combines with J gene TRBJ1-1; D is uncertain. CDR3 length: 13 amino acids. V was shortened by 1 base and J by 6 bases, with 9 bases between the two germline ends. The germline V gene encodes CDR1 MGHDK and CDR2 SYGVNS. The CDR3 DNA is TGTGCCAGCAGTGAATCGGGGATTGCTGAAGCTTTCTTT. This sequence encodes CASSESGIAEAFF.

The chain recombines TRBV11-1 with TRBJ2-1; D is undetermined. The V end was cut by 1 base, the J end by 4 bases, with 8 bases between. The CDR3 is 14 residues long. Germline V gene data show CDR1 as SGHAT and CDR2 as FQDESV (reference sequence). The CDR3 DNA sequence: TGTGCCAGCAGCTTAGACCAGGTGTACAATGAGCAGTTCTTC. This translates into CASSLDQVYNEQFF.

The rearrangement links TRBV6-5 to TRBJ1-3; perhaps TRBD1 as D (6 bases). V was clipped by 4 bases and J by 0 bases, with 13 bases between them. This CDR3 spans 16 amino acids. Germline V lookup: CDR1 MNHEY, CDR2 SVGAGI. CDR3 DNA sequence: TGTGCCAGCAGTTTTGGGGACACGCTCTCTGGAAACACCATATATTTT. Its protein product is CASSFGDTLSGNTIYF.

The V call is TRBV4-3, the J call TRBJ2-3; D ambiguous. The CDR3 sequence is 15 residues long. Germline V gene lookup returns CDR1 LGHNA and CDR2 YSLEER. Trimming took off 1 base at V and 1 base at J, with 9 bases between the two ends. CDR3 DNA: TGCGCCAGCAGCCAAGCTAGTACTCGCACAGATACGCAGTATTTT. Protein sequence: CASSQASTRTDTQYF.

This clone was seen many times. This chain links TRBV18 with TRBJ1-2, with TRBD1 matching 9 bases. Germline loops: CDR1 KGHSH, CDR2 LQKENI. The junction had 0 bases not matched to a gene; V was cut back by 0 bases and J by 4 bases. The CDR3 sequence is 14 residues long. This chain's CDR3 is CASSPPGQGYGYTF. In DNA form, the CDR3 reads TGTGCCAGCTCACCACCGGGACAGGGCTATGGCTACACCTTC.

The chain recombines TRBV7-9 with TRBJ1-5; 9 bases align to TRBD1. From germline, CDR1 is SEHNR and CDR2 FQNEAQ (reference sequence). CDR3 size: 15 residues. V was clipped by 5 bases and J by 9 bases; unmatched bases: 11. The CDR3 is CASSQGQGMGGPQHF. CDR3 coding DNA: TGTGCCAGCAGCCAAGGACAGGGGATGGGAGGGCCCCAGCATTTT.

The chain carries TRBV2 and TRBJ2-7, with TRBD1 identical over 8 bases. Germline assignment: CDR1 SNHLY and CDR2 FYNNEI. With V trimmed by 5 bases and J by 0 bases, 3 bases remained unmatched. The CDR3 length is 14 residues. The CDR3 here is CASSRDRSSYEQYF. The CDR3 DNA follows: TGTGCCAGCAGTCGGGACAGGAGCTCCTACGAGCAGTACTTC.

The V gene is TRBV7-9, the J gene TRBJ2-1; D ambiguous. Germline CDR1 SEHNR, CDR2 FQNEAQ (reference sequence). V was cut by 3 bases and J by 6 bases, with 9 bases left in between. The CDR3 has 13 amino acids. DNA of the CDR3: TGTGCCAGCAGCTTTCCCGGGTCCAATGAGCAGTTCTTC. This encodes CASSFPGSNEQFF.

This chain uses TRBV19 with TRBJ1-5, with 10 bases identical to TRBD1. V lost 7 bases and J lost 6; bases outside the gene matches: 12. The CDR3 has 16 amino acids. Germline V gives CDR1 LNHDA, CDR2 SQIVND (reference sequence). The CDR3 loop is CASMGTGVIRLQPQHF. The CDR3 DNA reads as TGTGCCAGTATGGGGACAGGGGTTATTCGTCTTCAGCCCCAGCATTTT.

The chain combines TRBV10-3 with TRBJ1-2; D not resolved. V shed 2 bases and J shed 6 bases, with 13 bases lying between them. Germline V gives CDR1 ENHRY, CDR2 SYGVKD. The CDR3 spans 14 residues. CDR3 DNA: TGTGCCATCAGTGAGAGTATGGCAGATGATGGCTACACCTTC. Translation: CAISESMADDGYTF.